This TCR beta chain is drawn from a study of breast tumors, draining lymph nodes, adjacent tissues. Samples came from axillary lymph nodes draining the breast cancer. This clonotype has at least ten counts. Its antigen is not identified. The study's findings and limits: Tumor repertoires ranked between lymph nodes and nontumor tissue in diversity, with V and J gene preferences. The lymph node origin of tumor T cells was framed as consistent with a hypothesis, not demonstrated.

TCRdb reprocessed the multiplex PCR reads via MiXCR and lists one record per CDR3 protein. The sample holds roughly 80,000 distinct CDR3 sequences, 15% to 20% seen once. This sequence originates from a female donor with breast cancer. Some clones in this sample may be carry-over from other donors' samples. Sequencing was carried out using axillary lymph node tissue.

The CDR3 sequence is CASSLGSRTGDTQYF. Written as DNA, the CDR3 is TGCGCCAGCAGCTTGGGTAGCAGGACGGGAGATACGCAGTATTTT. The chain couples TRBV5-1 to TRBJ2-3; no reliable D call. The CDR3 extends over 15 amino acids. Germline V gene sequence: CDR1 SGHRS, CDR2 YFSETQ. Trimming stripped 0 bases from V and 5 bases from J, with 13 bases between.